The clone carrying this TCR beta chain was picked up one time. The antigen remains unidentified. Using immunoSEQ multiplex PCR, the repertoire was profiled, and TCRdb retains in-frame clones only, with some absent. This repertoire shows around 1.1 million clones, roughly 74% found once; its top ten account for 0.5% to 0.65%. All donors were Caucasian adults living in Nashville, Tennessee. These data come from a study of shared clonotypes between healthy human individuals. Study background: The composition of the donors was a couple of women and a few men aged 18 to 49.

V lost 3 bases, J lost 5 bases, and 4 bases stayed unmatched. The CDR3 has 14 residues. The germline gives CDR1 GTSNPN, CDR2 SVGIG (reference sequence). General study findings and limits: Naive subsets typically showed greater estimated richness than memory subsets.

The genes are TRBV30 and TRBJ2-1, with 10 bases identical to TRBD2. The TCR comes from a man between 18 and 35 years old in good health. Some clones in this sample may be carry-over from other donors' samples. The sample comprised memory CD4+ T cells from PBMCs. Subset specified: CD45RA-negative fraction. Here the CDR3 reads CAWSSSGRHNEQFF. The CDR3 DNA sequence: TGTGCCTGGAGCTCTAGCGGGAGACACAATGAGCAGTTCTTC.